The clone carrying this T cell receptor (beta chain) was seen only a few times. V shed 10 bases and J shed 3 bases, with 9 bases lying between them. CDR3 length equals 12 residues. CDR1 is MNHNS, CDR2 SASEGT, per germline. These data originate in a study of cytomegalovirus exposure and HLA in healthy donors. The study ran its PCR with 60 Vbeta and 13 Jbeta primers. The assay was immunoSEQ multiplex PCR, and TCRdb's table has in-frame clones only and misses some. The sample carries roughly 110,000 clones, more than 65% recorded once. The source is a male donor in good health and CMV-seronegative. Material: PBMCs. V and J are TRBV6-1 and TRBJ2-2, with D possibly matching TRBD2 (5 bases). The CDR3 spells CATGSYTGELFF. In DNA form, the CDR3 reads TGTGCCACGGGAAGTTACACCGGGGAGCTGTTTTTT.